The 7 T cell receptor beta chains listed next were all sequenced from one sample in a study of Ad26.COV2.S vaccination and SARS-CoV-2 variants. TCRdb's copy holds only in-frame clones and misses some; the assay was immunoSEQ multiplex PCR. The repertoire has 150,000 to 200,000 clones, roughly 89% of them found once; the top ten carry around 6.1%. The specimen was peripheral blood, collected after recovery from COVID-19. These receptors all stem from a human donor who had recovered from COVID-19.

This chain links TRBV4-2 with TRBJ2-3, with D possibly being TRBD1 or TRBD2 (5 bases each). V lost 3 bases to trimming and J lost 6 bases, with 28 bases between them. The CDR3 contains 19 residues. The germline CDR1 and CDR2 sequences are LGHNA and YNFKEQ. CDR3 amino acids: CASSQLRASEGSQRDTQYF. DNA for the CDR3: TGTGCCAGCAGCCAGCTCAGGGCGAGTGAGGGTTCCCAGCGGGATACGCAGTATTTT.

The chain carries TRBV5-1 and TRBJ2-7; possible D gene TRBD2, 5 bases. The CDR3 runs 15 residues. Looked up from germline, CDR1 is SGHRS and CDR2 is YFSETQ. V was clipped by 4 bases and J by 3 bases, with 17 bases between them. CDR3 sequence reads: CASSPVREGGYEQYF. In DNA form, the CDR3 reads TGCGCCAGCAGCCCGGTCCGGGAAGGAGGCTACGAGCAGTACTTC. Full variable domain (outside the CDR3, taken from reference TRBV5-1 and TRBJ2-7): KAGVTQTPRYLIKTRGQQVTLSCSPISGHRSVSWYQQTPGQGLQFLFEYFSETQRNKGNFPGRFSGRQFSNSRSEMNVSTLELGDSALYLCASSPVREGGYEQYFGPGTRLTVT.

The rearrangement joins TRBV11-2 to TRBJ1-1, with D perhaps matching TRBD1 (5 bases). The V end lost 3 bases, the J end lost 0 bases, and 17 bases lay between the germline ends. The CDR3 contains 17 residues. Germline CDR1 and CDR2: SGHAT and FQNNGV. DNA of the CDR3: TGTGCCAGCAGCTTCCCACTAACGCGACAGATGAACACTGAAGCTTTCTTT. Residues: CASSFPLTRQMNTEAFF.

The rearrangement uses TRBV29-1 and TRBJ2-1, with 7 bases lining up with TRBD1. CDR3 size: 13 residues. Unmatched junction bases numbered 6, after V lost 6 bases and J lost 4 bases. Germline V lookup: CDR1 SQVTM, CDR2 ANQGSEA. The CDR3 DNA reads TGCAGCGTCTCACAGGGGTCTTACAATGAGCAGTTCTTC. It specifies CSVSQGSYNEQFF.

This sequence joins TRBV19 and TRBJ2-2; TRBD1 or TRBD2 may be the D gene (5 bases each). This CDR3 comprises 15 residues. Germline V gives CDR1 LNHDA, CDR2 SQIVND (reference sequence). Trimming took 1 base from V and 5 from J, leaving 11 bases between them. The CDR3 region has the DNA TGTGCCAGTAGTATAGGGGGGTATCGGACCGGGGAGCTGTTTTTT. Protein: CASSIGGYRTGELFF. Filled out from reference TRBV19 and TRBJ2-2, the complete variable domain reads DGGITQSPKYLFRKEGQNVTLSCEQNLNHDAMYWYRQDPGQGLRLIYYSQIVNDFQKGDIAEGYSVSREKKESFPLTVTSAQKNPTAFYLCASSIGGYRTGELFFGEGSRLTVL.

This clone was counted only a few times. This chain links TRBV27 with TRBJ2-7; D remains ambiguous. V shed 6 bases and J shed 6 bases, with 12 bases lying between them. The CDR3 contains 12 residues. Germline loops: CDR1 MNHEY, CDR2 SMNVEV (reference sequence). CDR3 DNA sequence: TGTGCCAGCAGCCTCTCTGGTGGCGAGCAGTACTTC. Translation: CASSLSGGEQYF.

The chain carries TRBV2 and TRBJ2-5; no reliable D call. The CDR3 runs to 12 residues. Germline CDR1 reads SNHLY; CDR2 reads FYNNEI. The germline V and J ends were trimmed by 8 bases and 5 bases, with 12 bases remaining between them. The CDR3 protein is CASGTSRETQYF. CDR3 bases: TGTGCCAGCGGCACATCGCGGGAGACCCAGTACTTC.